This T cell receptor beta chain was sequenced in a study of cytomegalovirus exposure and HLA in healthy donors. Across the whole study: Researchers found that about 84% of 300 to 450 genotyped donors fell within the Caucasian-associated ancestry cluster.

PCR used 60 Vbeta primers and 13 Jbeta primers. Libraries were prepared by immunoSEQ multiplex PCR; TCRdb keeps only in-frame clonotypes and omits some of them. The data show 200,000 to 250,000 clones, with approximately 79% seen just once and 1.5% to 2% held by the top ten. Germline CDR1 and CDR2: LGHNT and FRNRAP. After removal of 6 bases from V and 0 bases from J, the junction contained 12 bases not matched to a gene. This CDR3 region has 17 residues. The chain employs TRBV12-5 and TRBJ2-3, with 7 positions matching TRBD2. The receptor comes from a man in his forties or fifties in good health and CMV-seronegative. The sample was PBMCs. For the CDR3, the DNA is TGTGCTAGTGGGCGGGCGGGGCCGGGGGGTAGCACAGATACGCAGTATTTT. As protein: CASGRAGPGGSTDTQYF.